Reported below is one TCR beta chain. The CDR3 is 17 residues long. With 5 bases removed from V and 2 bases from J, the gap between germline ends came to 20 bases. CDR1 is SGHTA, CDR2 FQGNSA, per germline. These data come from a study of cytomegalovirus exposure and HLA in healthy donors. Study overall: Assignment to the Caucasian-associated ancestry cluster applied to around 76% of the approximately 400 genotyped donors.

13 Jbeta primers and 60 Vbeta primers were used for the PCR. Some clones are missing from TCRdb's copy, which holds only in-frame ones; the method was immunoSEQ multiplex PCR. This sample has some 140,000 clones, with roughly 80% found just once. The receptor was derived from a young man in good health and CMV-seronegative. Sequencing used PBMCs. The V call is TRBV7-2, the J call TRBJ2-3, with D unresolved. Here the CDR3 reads CASSPLTVMTVTDTQYF. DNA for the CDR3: TGTGCCAGCAGCCCCCTTACTGTTATGACTGTCACAGATACGCAGTATTTT.